A single sample is the source of the 26 T cell receptor beta chains below, sequenced in a study of CD8 T cells in Susac syndrome. RNA was extracted with the RNeasy kit, and a quantity of roughly 0.5 to 1 ug was reverse transcribed using random hexamers. MiXCR, run by TCRdb on the immunoSEQ multiplex PCR reads, gives a single entry per CDR3 protein. The sample yields 150,000 to 200,000 distinct CDR3 sequences, approximately 94% seen once. Source material: CD4+ T cells from PBMCs. These receptors all stem from a human donor with Susac syndrome.

The chain couples TRBV5-4 to TRBJ1-6; TRBD1 aligns across 7 bases. The germline CDR1 and CDR2 sequences are SGHNT and YYREEE (reference sequence). The CDR3 is 15 amino acids. J lost 9 bases, V lost 5 bases, and 11 bases had no gene match. In DNA, the CDR3 is TGTGCCAGCAGACCGTCCGGGACAGAGCGTTCACCCCTCCACTTT. It translates to CASRPSGTERSPLHF.

The chain joins TRBV20-1 to TRBJ2-7; unclear D gene. CDR3 length: 13 amino acids. Germline V gene lookup returns CDR1 DFQATT and CDR2 SNEGSKA (reference sequence). V was shortened by 0 bases and J by 3 bases, with 9 bases between the two germline ends. This CDR3 is CSARDPTGYEQYF. In nucleotides, the CDR3 is TGCAGTGCTAGAGATCCGACTGGCTACGAGCAGTACTTC.

The rearrangement joins TRBV5-1 to TRBJ2-2, with 7 nucleotides matching TRBD2. The CDR3 covers 15 residues. The V gene end was trimmed by 0 bases and the J gene end by 4 bases; junction bases not matched to a gene: 3. Germline V gene data show CDR1 as SGHRS and CDR2 as YFSETQ. The DNA of the CDR3 is TGCGCCAGCAGCTTGGGACTAGCTCGCACCGGGGAGCTGTTTTTT. It specifies CASSLGLARTGELFF.

The chain couples TRBV3-1 to TRBJ1-5; D is undetermined. Trimming cost V 6 bases and J 2 bases, with 11 bases left between them. The CDR3 runs 14 residues. The germline V gene encodes CDR1 LGHDT and CDR2 YNNKEL (reference sequence). The CDR3 loop reads CASSPDWGNQPQHF. The CDR3 region has the DNA TGTGCCAGCAGTCCCGACTGGGGCAATCAGCCCCAGCATTTT.

The chain is built from TRBV2 and TRBJ1-6; D is unresolved. The CDR3 consists of 13 residues. Germline CDR1 SNHLY, CDR2 FYNNEI. V was trimmed by 6 bases and J by 9 bases, leaving 12 bases between them. The CDR3 nucleotides are TGTGCCAGCAGCCCCCGAGAACGTTCACCCCTCCACTTT. This encodes CASSPRERSPLHF.

The chain links TRBV5-1 to TRBJ2-5; D is possibly TRBD1 or TRBD2 (6 bases each). The ends were cut back, 4 bases at V and 5 bases at J, with 21 bases in the middle. Germline CDR1 SGHRS, CDR2 YFSETQ. The CDR3 is 16 amino acids. Here the CDR3 DNA reads TGCGCCAGCAGCCCGGAGGGCAGGGGCGCCCGGGAGACCCAGTACTTC. Translating gives CASSPEGRGARETQYF.

The chain links TRBV2 to TRBJ2-7; no clear D gene. The CDR3 covers 14 residues. Germline CDR1 is SNHLY and CDR2 is FYNNEI. The V and J ends lost 2 bases and 2 bases respectively, with 10 bases between them. The chain's CDR3 is CASSEKGLTYEQYF. The CDR3 nucleotides are TGTGCCAGCAGTGAAAAGGGATTAACCTACGAGCAGTACTTC.

V gene TRBV30 combines with J gene TRBJ1-2, with TRBD1 identical over 7 bases. This CDR3 is built from 13 residues. Trimming took 6 bases from V and 2 from J; bases not matched to a gene: 6. Germline V gene data show CDR1 as GTSNPN and CDR2 as SVGIG (reference sequence). The DNA for the CDR3 is TGTGCCTGTAAGACAGGGAGGAACTATGGCTACACCTTC. It translates to CACKTGRNYGYTF.

The chain is built from TRBV7-3 and TRBJ2-1; no clear D gene. Trimming removed 0 bases at V and 5 bases at J, with 8 bases between. There are 14 residues in the CDR3. Germline CDR1 and CDR2: SGHTA and FQGTGA. The CDR3 loop is CASSLTPVNNEQFF. The CDR3 region has the DNA TGTGCCAGCAGCTTAACGCCAGTAAACAATGAGCAGTTCTTC. Looking up the rest from reference TRBV7-3 and TRBJ2-1 gives the full variable domain: GAGVSQTPSNKVTEKGKYVELRCDPISGHTALYWYRQSLGQGPEFLIYFQGTGAADDSGLPNDRFFAVRPEGSVSTLKIQRTERGDSAVYLCASSLTPVNNEQFFGPGTRLTVL.

The J gene is TRBJ2-1, the V gene TRBV3-1; D is unclear. Germline CDR1 reads LGHDT; CDR2 reads YNNKEL (reference sequence). CDR3 size: 15 residues. Trimming shortened V by 1 base and J by 0 bases, and 7 bases separated the two germline ends. The CDR3 DNA reads TGTGCCAGCAGCCAAGTACTGAACTCCTACAATGAGCAGTTCTTC. Its translation: CASSQVLNSYNEQFF.

The rearrangement uses TRBV3-1 and TRBJ2-3; D is uncertain. The CDR3 runs to 14 residues. In germline, CDR1 is LGHDT, CDR2 YNNKEL (reference sequence). V was cut by 5 bases and J by 2 bases, with 11 bases left in between. The CDR3 sequence: CASSTRHSTDTQYF. CDR3 sequence (DNA): TGTGCCAGCAGCACCCGACACTCCACAGATACGCAGTATTTT.

The rearrangement uses TRBV10-3 and TRBJ2-7; TRBD1 agrees at 9 bases. The ends lost 2 bases at V and 3 bases at J; junction bases unmatched: 5. This CDR3 is built from 15 residues. CDR1 and CDR2 from the germline V gene are ENHRY and SYGVKD. CDR3 sequence (DNA): TGTGCCATCAGTGAGCCGGACAGGGGTGGCTACGAGCAGTACTTC. It is translated as CAISEPDRGGYEQYF.

The chain employs TRBV25-1 and TRBJ1-2; D not certain. V gave up 2 bases and J gave up 6 bases, with 10 bases separating them. Germline loops: CDR1 MGHDK, CDR2 SYGVNS. This CDR3 has 13 residues. The CDR3 DNA sequence: TGTGCCAGCAGTGAACTGACATCCAATGGCTACACCTTC. It is translated as CASSELTSNGYTF.

The chain has TRBV7-9 and TRBJ2-7; 7 bases are a match to TRBD1. V was clipped by 1 base and J by 7 bases; unmatched bases: 4. In germline, CDR1 is SEHNR, CDR2 FQNEAQ (reference sequence). The CDR3 spans 13 residues. The CDR3: CASSLGTGGEQYF. The DNA for the CDR3 is TGTGCCAGCAGCTTAGGGACAGGCGGGGAGCAGTACTTC.

DNA of the CDR3: TGTGCCAGCAGCCAAGTCGCGACAACTAACACCGGGGAGCTGTTTTTT. The encoded protein is CASSQVATTNTGELFF. V usage is TRBV3-1 and J usage is TRBJ2-2; D gene unclear. The V end was cut by 1 base, the J end by 2 bases, with 11 bases between. This CDR3 is 16 amino acids long. Germline CDR1 and CDR2: LGHDT and YNNKEL (reference sequence).

V is TRBV11-1 and J is TRBJ2-7, with TRBD1 matching 7 bases. Germline V CDR1 and CDR2: SGHAT, FQDESV (reference sequence). V trimming: 4 bases; J trimming: 7 bases; junction bases outside the gene matches: 4. This CDR3 contains 12 residues. The CDR3 sequence is CASSSDREEQYF. Written as DNA, the CDR3 is TGTGCCAGCAGCTCCGACAGGGAAGAGCAGTACTTC.

The chain uses TRBV10-3 and TRBJ2-3, with unresolved D. There are 14 residues in the CDR3. V shed 3 bases and J shed 2 bases, with 9 bases lying between them. CDR1 is ENHRY and CDR2 is SYGVKD in the germline V gene. The CDR3 DNA reads TGTGCCATCAGTGAAATACAACTCACAGATACGCAGTATTTT. As protein: CAISEIQLTDTQYF.

The chain joins TRBV4-3 to TRBJ2-5; 12 bases line up with TRBD2. With 0 bases clipped from V and 5 bases from J, the junction kept 7 bases outside the gene matches. CDR1 is LGHNA and CDR2 is YSLEER in the germline V gene. The CDR3 has 17 residues. This CDR3 is CASSQEGLAGRGETQYF. In DNA, the CDR3 is TGCGCCAGCAGCCAAGAAGGACTAGCGGGGCGAGGGGAGACCCAGTACTTC.

The chain has TRBV3-1 and TRBJ2-1; D ambiguous. Deletions cut 1 base from V and 0 bases from J, with 7 bases between. The V gene's germline CDR1 is LGHDT and CDR2 YNNKEL (reference sequence). The CDR3 is 15 residues long. The CDR3 loop is CASSQVQISYNEQFF. The CDR3, as DNA: TGTGCCAGCAGCCAAGTTCAGATCTCCTACAATGAGCAGTTCTTC.

The chain is built from TRBV20-1 and TRBJ2-3; 7 nucleotides agree with TRBD1. The CDR3 has 16 residues. The V gene end was trimmed by 3 bases and the J gene end by 0 bases; junction bases not matched to a gene: 9. Germline CDR1 and CDR2: DFQATT and SNEGSKA (reference sequence). The CDR3 protein is CSARGTVRTSTDTQYF. The DNA for the CDR3 is TGCAGTGCTAGGGGGACAGTACGTACTAGCACAGATACGCAGTATTTT.

The sample holds one count of this clonotype. This chain links TRBV5-6 with TRBJ2-5; D might be TRBD2 (5 bases). This CDR3 contains 15 residues. Trimming cost V 2 bases and J 5 bases, with 16 bases left between them. Germline CDR1 reads SGHDT; CDR2 reads YYEEEE. The DNA for the CDR3 is TGTGCCAGCAGCTTTATAACACCCAGAGGGGAGACCCAGTACTTC. Amino acids: CASSFITPRGETQYF.

The rearrangement links TRBV29-1 to TRBJ1-2; D ambiguous. The V end lost 3 bases, the J end lost 4 bases, and 9 bases lay between the germline ends. This CDR3 spans 12 amino acids. In germline, CDR1 is SQVTM, CDR2 ANQGSEA. CDR3 in amino acids: CSVESGSYGYTF. In nucleotides, the CDR3 is TGCAGCGTTGAGAGCGGTTCCTATGGCTACACCTTC.

CDR3 sequence (DNA): TGTGCCAGCAGTGACCGGCGACGGGACACTGAAGCTTTCTTT. Its translation is CASSDRRRDTEAFF. This chain connects TRBV25-1 to TRBJ1-1; D gene unclear. The CDR3 is 14 amino acids. V gave up 3 bases and J gave up 3 bases, with 11 bases separating them. Germline-derived CDR1 and CDR2 are MGHDK and SYGVNS.

The chain uses TRBV7-3 and TRBJ1-1; possible D gene TRBD1, 6 bases. This CDR3 is built from 15 residues. The ends were cut back, 1 base at V and 3 bases at J, with 12 bases in the middle. Germline lookup yields CDR1 SGHTA and CDR2 FQGTGA. The CDR3 DNA is TGTGCCAGCAGCTTAATGGGGAGGGGGGACACTGAAGCTTTCTTT. It specifies CASSLMGRGDTEAFF.

This chain uses TRBV12-3 or TRBV12-4 with TRBJ2-2, with TRBD2 matching 8 bases. Trimming removed 5 bases from V and 5 bases from J; junction bases left unmatched: 7. The CDR3 loop spans 15 amino acids. In DNA form, the CDR3 reads TGTGCCAGCAGTCACGGGGGGGCTGGGACCGGGGAGCTGTTTTTT. This sequence encodes CASSHGGAGTGELFF.

J is TRBJ2-7 and V is TRBV7-2; 11 positions match TRBD2. V lost 4 bases to trimming and J lost 2 bases; unmatched junction nucleotides: 10. The V gene's germline CDR1 is SGHTA and CDR2 FQGNSA. This CDR3 comprises 17 residues. CDR3 in amino acids: CASSSTAGLADTYEQYF. The DNA for the CDR3 is TGTGCCAGCAGCTCAACAGCGGGACTAGCGGACACCTACGAGCAGTACTTC.